The clone carrying this T cell receptor (beta chain) showed up many times. What it binds is not known. All patients were untreated before thyroid surgery. V lost 4 bases and J lost 3, with 11 bases in between. Germline loops: CDR1 DFQATT, CDR2 SNEGSKA (reference sequence). This CDR3 is built from 13 residues. TCRdb ran MiXCR on the PCR reads. The table includes about 22,000 clones, about 16% detected once. The source of the sample is a study of metastatic and nonmetastatic thyroid tumors. Study conclusions and caveats: Versus benign nodules, malignant thyroid tumors reportedly had significantly higher TCR beta diversity, in blood and tumor.

The TCR sequence derives from a male donor with papillary thyroid cancer or a benign thyroid nodule (not recorded which). Some clones in this sample may be carry-over from other donors' samples. The specimen sequenced was blood. The J gene is TRBJ2-3, the V gene TRBV20-1; the D call may be TRBD1 or TRBD2 (5 bases each). CDR3 DNA sequence: TGCAGTGCTACAAGAGGGGAAACAGATACGCAGTATTTT. Protein: CSATRGETDTQYF.